These 7 T cell receptor beta chains came from one sample sequenced in a study of blood T cell repertoires in COVID-19. Sequencing was performed with immunoSEQ multiplex PCR; in TCRdb, only in-frame clones are kept and a portion is missing. The sample holds around 190,000 clones, 80% to 90% seen once. Material: peripheral blood. These receptors were collected from a man between 18 and 29 years old who had recovered from COVID-19.

This chain's CDR3 is CASSFGLAAGFF. In DNA form, the CDR3 reads TGTGCCAGCAGCTTCGGACTCGCTGCGGGGTTCTTC. The chain carries TRBV7-8 and TRBJ2-1, with D maybe TRBD2 (5 bases). Germline V gene lookup returns CDR1 SGHVS and CDR2 FQNEAQ. The CDR3 spans 12 residues. Trimming removed 3 bases at V and 15 bases at J, with 15 bases between.

This clone was seen a handful of times. This chain uses TRBV27 with TRBJ2-7; D may be TRBD1 (6 bases). Trimming shortened V by 5 bases and J by 5 bases, and 13 bases separated the two germline ends. The CDR3 spans 13 residues. Germline CDR1 reads MNHEY; CDR2 reads SMNVEV (reference sequence). In DNA form, the CDR3 reads TGTGCCAGCAGTATTACAGGGAGAAACGAGCAGTACTTC. Protein product: CASSITGRNEQYF.

This clone was recorded a few times. The V and J genes are TRBV15 and TRBJ2-5, with D possibly being TRBD2 (5 bases). The CDR3 is made up of 14 amino acids. Trimming pared 1 base from V and 2 bases from J, leaving 8 bases between. Per the germline V gene, CDR1 is LNHNV and CDR2 is YYDKDF (reference sequence). CDR3: CATSRARAQETQYF. The CDR3 DNA is TGTGCCACCAGCAGAGCGCGGGCTCAAGAGACCCAGTACTTC.

This chain joins TRBV15 and TRBJ1-1, with a possible D match to TRBD1 (6 bases). CDR1 is LNHNV, CDR2 YYDKDF, per germline (reference sequence). Deletions cut 4 bases from V and 11 bases from J, with 20 bases between. The CDR3 totals 14 residues. The CDR3 loop reads CATSMNGGAEEAFF. The CDR3 region has the DNA TGTGCCACCAGCATGAATGGGGGCGCGGAGGAGGCTTTCTTT.

The rearrangement uses TRBV11-2 and TRBJ1-4, with D uncertain. Germline CDR1 and CDR2: SGHAT and FQNNGV. The CDR3 is 16 amino acids. Trimming left V 2 bases short and J 8 bases short, with 18 bases between. Written as DNA, the CDR3 is TGTGCCAGCAGCTTAAACGGCAGACCTCCCGGGGAAAAACTGTTTTTT. Its protein product is CASSLNGRPPGEKLFF. Drawing the rest from reference TRBV11-2 and TRBJ1-4, the complete variable domain is EAGVAQSPRYKIIEKRQSVAFWCNPISGHATLYWYQQILGQGPKLLIQFQNNGVVDDSQLPKDRFSAERLKGVDSTLKIQPAKLEDSAVYLCASSLNGRPPGEKLFFGSGTQLSVL.

This chain links TRBV10-3 with TRBJ2-3; D ambiguous. The CDR3 covers 14 residues. V lost 3 bases to trimming and J lost 1 base, with 8 bases between them. CDR1 and CDR2 from the germline V gene are ENHRY and SYGVKD. DNA for the CDR3: TGTGCCATCAGTGACGGCCTAGGCACAGATACGCAGTATTTT. It is translated as CAISDGLGTDTQYF.

Worth noting for this clone: Other DNA sequences in the same sample also yield this CDR3. Written as DNA, the CDR3 is TGTGCCATCAGTACAGGACAGGGAGGATATACCGAAGCTTTCTTT. Protein product: CAISTGQGGYTEAFF. V and J are TRBV10-3 and TRBJ1-1; 8 bases fit TRBD1. V dropped 5 bases and J dropped 8; count of bases not matched to a gene: 13. The CDR3 contains 15 residues. CDR1 ENHRY and CDR2 SYGVKD come from the germline V gene.